The 22 T cell receptor beta chains presented below share a single source sample, sequenced in a study of beta chain features in type 1 diabetes. Their recognized antigens are unknown. Every bit of the isolated RNA underwent reverse transcription, so sequencing read expressed TCRB transcripts. Only in-frame clones appear in the TCRdb table, and some are missing; sequencing was by immunoSEQ multiplex PCR. This sample has 150,000 to 170,000 clones; 10% to 13% occur once, and the top ten carry 0.4% to 0.55%. Study outcomes and limitations: A moderate, significant TCRB CDR3 shortening appeared in type 1 diabetes across four CD4+ subsets.

Sequenced sample: central memory CD4+ T cells from blood. All receptors derive from a man aged 30-40 years with type 1 diabetes.

CDR3 in DNA: TGTGCCAGCAGTGTGACTGATAACTATGGCTACACCTTC. Protein sequence: CASSVTDNYGYTF. The chain recombines TRBV2 with TRBJ1-2; no clear D. Trimming took off 4 bases at V and 1 base at J, with 7 bases between the two ends. The CDR3 is 13 residues long. Germline V gives CDR1 SNHLY, CDR2 FYNNEI.

This clone was seen only a few times. The V call is TRBV15, the J call TRBJ2-7; 8 bases are shared with TRBD2. Germline CDR1 reads LNHNV; CDR2 reads YYDKDF (reference sequence). The CDR3 is made up of 15 amino acids. V lost 1 base to trimming and J lost 2 bases; unmatched junction nucleotides: 4. The CDR3: CATSRARSGTYEQYF. The CDR3, as DNA: TGTGCCACCAGCAGAGCCCGTAGCGGGACCTACGAGCAGTACTTC.

The chain uses TRBV4-1 and TRBJ2-1; 11 positions agree with TRBD2. The CDR3 is 14 residues long. Germline CDR1 is MGHRA and CDR2 is YSYEKL. The V gene end was trimmed by 4 bases and the J gene end by 6 bases; junction bases not matched to a gene: 2. CDR3 nucleotide sequence: TGCGCCAGCAGCCGTAGCGGGAGGGCCAATGAGCAGTTCTTC. This encodes CASSRSGRANEQFF.

This clone showed up just a few times. The chain has TRBV27 and TRBJ2-2; D possibly corresponds to TRBD2 (5 bases). This CDR3 spans 13 amino acids. The V gene's germline CDR1 is MNHEY and CDR2 SMNVEV (reference sequence). Trimming stripped 3 bases from V and 5 bases from J, with 7 bases between. CDR3 loop: CASSFRRTGELFF. The CDR3 nucleotides read TGTGCCAGCAGTTTCCGGAGGACCGGGGAGCTGTTTTTT.

There are a few counts of this clone. CDR3 sequence: CASGGLLAYNEQFF. The CDR3 DNA follows: TGTGCCAGCGGAGGGTTGCTAGCTTACAATGAGCAGTTCTTC. This chain links TRBV2 with TRBJ2-1, with D tentatively TRBD2 (6 bases). The germline V and J ends were trimmed by 8 bases and 4 bases, with 15 bases remaining between them. This CDR3 contains 14 residues. Germline V gene sequence: CDR1 SNHLY, CDR2 FYNNEI.

This clone was counted only a few times. The V call is TRBV11-2, the J call TRBJ2-1, with D possibly being TRBD1 (6 bases). Germline lookup yields CDR1 SGHAT and CDR2 FQNNGV. V dropped 1 base and J dropped 7 bases, with 14 bases sitting between them. The CDR3 is 15 residues long. CDR3 bases: TGTGCCAGCAGCTTAGGTGTCGTGAGGGGGAATGAGCAGTTCTTC. Translation: CASSLGVVRGNEQFF.

The CDR3 nucleotides read TGTGCCAGCAGCCCCCAGGGAAGGAGGGATGAGCAGTTCTTC. Its protein is CASSPQGRRDEQFF. V and J are TRBV7-3 and TRBJ2-1; D may be TRBD2 (6 bases). The CDR3 contains 14 residues. Trimming removed 5 bases from V and 8 bases from J, with 16 bases in between. Germline lookup yields CDR1 SGHTA and CDR2 FQGTGA.

This rearrangement joins TRBV13 to TRBJ2-3; a possible D gene is TRBD2 (5 bases). V was clipped by 4 bases and J by 2 bases, with 13 bases between them. CDR3 size: 15 residues. Germline CDR1 reads PRHDT; CDR2 reads FYEKMQ (reference sequence). This CDR3 reads CASSSTTLVTDTQYF. CDR3 DNA: TGTGCCAGCAGCTCGACTACGTTAGTCACAGATACGCAGTATTTT. The variable domain in full, with the rest retrieved from reference TRBV13 and TRBJ2-3, is AAGVIQSPRHLIKEKRETATLKCYPIPRHDTVYWYQQGPGQDPQFLISFYEKMQSDKGSIPDRFSAQQFSDYHSELNMSSLELGDSALYFCASSSTTLVTDTQYFGPGTRLTVL.

The chain recombines TRBV7-2 with TRBJ2-3, with D possibly matching TRBD2 (6 bases). The CDR3 loop spans 14 amino acids. Germline values: CDR1 SGHTA, CDR2 FQGNSA. The ends were cut back, 7 bases at V and 8 bases at J, with 19 bases in the middle. DNA of the CDR3: TGTGCCAGCAAGTCGGGAGCCCTGGAGGGTACGCAGTATTTT. Translation gives CASKSGALEGTQYF.

There are a few counts of this clone. The J gene is TRBJ1-2, the V gene TRBV19; D possibly corresponds to TRBD1 (5 bases). CDR3 size: 14 residues. Trimming took off 5 bases at V and 8 bases at J, with 18 bases between the two ends. The germline CDR1 and CDR2 sequences are LNHDA and SQIVND (reference sequence). The CDR3 bases are TGTGCCAGTAGTCCCTGGCGGGGCGCAAGGGGCTACACCTTC. It specifies CASSPWRGARGYTF.

The chain uses TRBV28 and TRBJ2-3, with 7 bases lining up with TRBD1. Germline loops: CDR1 MDHEN, CDR2 SYDVKM. The CDR3 is 17 amino acids. Unmatched junction bases numbered 11, after V lost 5 bases and J lost 0 bases. The CDR3 sequence: CASSPPRQGVSTDTQYF. The CDR3, as DNA: TGTGCCAGCAGTCCCCCAAGGCAGGGGGTTAGCACAGATACGCAGTATTTT.

The table lists this clone with a few counts. The chain uses TRBV6-6 and TRBJ1-1; the D gene is possibly TRBD1 (5 bases). V was pared by 0 bases and J by 8 bases, with 10 bases between. Looked up from germline, CDR1 is MNHNY and CDR2 is SVGAGI (reference sequence). The CDR3 has 13 residues. The CDR3: CASSYSLRTEAFF. In DNA form, the CDR3 reads TGTGCCAGCAGTTACTCTCTCCGGACAGAAGCTTTCTTT.

The table lists this clone with a few counts. J is TRBJ2-5 and V is TRBV7-2; tentative D call: TRBD1 (6 bases). The CDR3 has 15 residues. Germline assignment: CDR1 SGHTA and CDR2 FQGNSA. Trimming cost V 4 bases and J 4 bases, with 16 bases left between them. The DNA of the CDR3 is TGTGCCAGCAGCTCGCGAAAACAGGGTGGAGAGACCCAGTACTTC. Protein sequence: CASSSRKQGGETQYF.

In DNA, the CDR3 is TGTGCCTGGAGTGTGGAGGGAGGGGAGACCCAGTACTTC. Translated, it gives CAWSVEGGETQYF. The V gene is TRBV30, the J gene TRBJ2-5; TRBD2 aligns across 7 bases. The CDR3 is 13 amino acids. Germline lookup yields CDR1 GTSNPN and CDR2 SVGIG (reference sequence). V dropped 0 bases and J dropped 5; count of bases not matched to a gene: 3.

This clone was found a few times. The V and J genes are TRBV4-2 and TRBJ2-2, with D maybe TRBD1 (6 bases). Trimming shortened V by 1 base and J by 3 bases, and 12 bases separated the two germline ends. Germline values: CDR1 LGHNA, CDR2 YNFKEQ. The CDR3 totals 16 residues. The CDR3 spells CASSQASTGYTGELFF. The CDR3 DNA reads as TGTGCCAGCAGCCAAGCTTCTACAGGGTACACCGGGGAGCTGTTTTTT.

This chain links TRBV18 with TRBJ1-4, with 7 bases that match TRBD1. Germline trimming cut 4 bases from V and 8 bases from J; bases unmatched to any gene: 10. The CDR3 contains 15 residues. Germline lookup yields CDR1 KGHSH and CDR2 LQKENI. The CDR3 loop reads CASSLAGTVAEKLFF. The CDR3 DNA follows: TGTGCCAGCTCACTCGCCGGGACAGTTGCCGAAAAACTGTTTTTT.

This clone came up a few times. CDR3 coding DNA: TGCGCCAGCAGCTTACAGGGGGCAGAGACTGAAGCTTTCTTT. This codes for CASSLQGAETEAFF. This sequence joins TRBV5-1 and TRBJ1-1; 9 bases match TRBD1. The CDR3 is 14 amino acids. V shed 2 bases, J shed 5 bases, and the junction held 4 bases outside the gene matches. CDR1 is SGHRS, CDR2 YFSETQ, per germline.

This clone has just a few counts. The chain employs TRBV4-1 and TRBJ2-5, with 10 positions matching TRBD2. Per germline, CDR1 MGHRA and CDR2 YSYEKL. The CDR3 loop spans 15 amino acids. V shed 4 bases and J 1 base; nucleotides not matched to a gene: 3. CDR3 in DNA: TGCGCCAGCAGCCGACTAGCGGGTAGCCAAGAGACCCAGTACTTC. Encoded protein: CASSRLAGSQETQYF.

The chain has TRBV7-2 and TRBJ1-5, with D tentatively TRBD1 (5 bases). The V gene's germline CDR1 is SGHTA and CDR2 FQGNSA. V shed 4 bases and J shed 1 base, with 11 bases lying between them. This CDR3 contains 15 residues. As DNA, the CDR3 is TGTGCCAGCAGCTACGACTCAGGGAGCAATCAGCCCCAGCATTTT. It specifies CASSYDSGSNQPQHF.

A single count supports this clone. The chain links TRBV5-1 to TRBJ2-1, with 7 bases identical to TRBD2. This CDR3 spans 17 amino acids. Germline CDR1 is SGHRS and CDR2 is YFSETQ. The V and J ends lost 2 bases and 7 bases, in that order; junction bases with no gene match: 15. CDR3 amino acids: CASSFIAGAGIMNEQFF. CDR3 sequence (DNA): TGCGCCAGCAGCTTCATTGCAGGAGCGGGAATCATGAATGAGCAGTTCTTC.

This clone was detected only a few times. The chain recombines TRBV5-1 with TRBJ2-1, with TRBD2 matching 7 bases. Germline loops: CDR1 SGHRS, CDR2 YFSETQ. V shed 4 bases, J shed 3 bases, and the junction held 10 bases outside the gene matches. This CDR3 region has 16 residues. The CDR3 protein is CASSPREAGLYNEQFF. CDR3 DNA sequence: TGCGCCAGCAGCCCTCGGGAGGCAGGTCTCTACAATGAGCAGTTCTTC.

This clone was picked up a small number of times. This chain uses TRBV28 with TRBJ1-1, with D perhaps matching TRBD1 (6 bases). Trimming left V 3 bases short and J 11 bases short, with 16 bases between. CDR3 size: 13 residues. Germline V lookup: CDR1 MDHEN, CDR2 SYDVKM. DNA for the CDR3: TGTGCCAGCAGTTTGAGACAGGCCGGGCGGGCTTTCTTT. Encoded protein: CASSLRQAGRAFF.